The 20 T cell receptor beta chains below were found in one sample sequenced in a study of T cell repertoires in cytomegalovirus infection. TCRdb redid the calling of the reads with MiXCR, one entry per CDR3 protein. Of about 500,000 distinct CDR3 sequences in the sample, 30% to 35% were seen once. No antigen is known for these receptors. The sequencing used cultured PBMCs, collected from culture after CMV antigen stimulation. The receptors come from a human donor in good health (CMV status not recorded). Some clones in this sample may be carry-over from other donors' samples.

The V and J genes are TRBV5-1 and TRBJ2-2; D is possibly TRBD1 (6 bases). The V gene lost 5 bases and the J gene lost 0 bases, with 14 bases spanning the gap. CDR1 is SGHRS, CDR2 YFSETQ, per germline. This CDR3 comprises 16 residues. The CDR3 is CASRPGVTTNTGELFF. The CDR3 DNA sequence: TGCGCCAGCAGACCAGGGGTGACGACGAACACCGGGGAGCTGTTTTTT. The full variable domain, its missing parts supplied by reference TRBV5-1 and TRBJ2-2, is KAGVTQTPRYLIKTRGQQVTLSCSPISGHRSVSWYQQTPGQGLQFLFEYFSETQRNKGNFPGRFSGRQFSNSRSEMNVSTLELGDSALYLCASRPGVTTNTGELFFGEGSRLTVL.

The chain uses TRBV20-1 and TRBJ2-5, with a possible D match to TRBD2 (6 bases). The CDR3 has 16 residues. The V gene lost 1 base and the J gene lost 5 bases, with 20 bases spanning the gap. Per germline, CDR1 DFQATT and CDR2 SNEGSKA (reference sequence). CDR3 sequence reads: CSARGALASAGETQYF. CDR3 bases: TGCAGTGCTAGAGGGGCGCTAGCGTCCGCAGGGGAGACCCAGTACTTC.

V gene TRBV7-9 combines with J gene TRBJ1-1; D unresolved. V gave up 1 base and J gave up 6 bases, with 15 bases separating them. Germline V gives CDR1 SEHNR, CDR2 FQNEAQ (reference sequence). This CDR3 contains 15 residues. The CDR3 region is CASSLVGVSNAEAFF. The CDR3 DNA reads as TGTGCCAGCAGCTTAGTCGGGGTCTCTAACGCTGAAGCTTTCTTT.

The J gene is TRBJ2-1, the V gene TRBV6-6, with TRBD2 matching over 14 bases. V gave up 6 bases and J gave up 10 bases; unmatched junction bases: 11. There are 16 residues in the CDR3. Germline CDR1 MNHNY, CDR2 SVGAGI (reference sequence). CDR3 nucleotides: TGTGCCAGCAGGACTAGGACTAGCGGGAGGATAGAAGAGCAGTTCTTC. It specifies CASRTRTSGRIEEQFF.

In DNA form, the CDR3 reads TGCAGTGCTAGAGGAAGAGGGGGAGGCTACGAGCAGTACTTC. Its translation is CSARGRGGGYEQYF. The J gene is TRBJ2-7, the V gene TRBV20-1; tentatively, D is TRBD1 or TRBD2 (6 bases each). Germline lookup yields CDR1 DFQATT and CDR2 SNEGSKA (reference sequence). V dropped 1 base and J dropped 3 bases, with 13 bases sitting between them. The CDR3 sequence is 14 residues long.

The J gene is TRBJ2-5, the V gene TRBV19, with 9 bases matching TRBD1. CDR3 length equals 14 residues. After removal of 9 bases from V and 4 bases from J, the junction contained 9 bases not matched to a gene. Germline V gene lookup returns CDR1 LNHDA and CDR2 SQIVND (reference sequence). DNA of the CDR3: TGTGCCAGCCGCAACCCGGACAGGGGAGAGACCCAGTACTTC. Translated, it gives CASRNPDRGETQYF.

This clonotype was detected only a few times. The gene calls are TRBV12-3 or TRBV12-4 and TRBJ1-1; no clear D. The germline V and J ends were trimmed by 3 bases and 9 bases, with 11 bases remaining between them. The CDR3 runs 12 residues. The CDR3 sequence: CASSFRPGQAFF. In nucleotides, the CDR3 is TGTGCCAGCAGTTTTCGGCCGGGCCAAGCTTTCTTT.

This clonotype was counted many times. For the CDR3, the DNA is TGTGCCAGCAGCTTAGCAGCGGGGGGTTCTGGAAACACCATATATTTT. Translated, it gives CASSLAAGGSGNTIYF. V usage is TRBV7-2 and J usage is TRBJ1-3; a weak D match, TRBD1 (5 bases). This CDR3 contains 16 residues. CDR1 is SGHTA, CDR2 FQGNSA, per germline. V shed 0 bases and J shed 1 base, with 10 bases lying between them. Based on the CDR3 plus reference TRBV7-2 and TRBJ1-3, the full variable domain is GAGVSQSPSNKVTEKGKDVELRCDPISGHTALYWYRQSLGQGLEFLIYFQGNSAPDKSGLPSDRFSAERTGGSVSTLTIQRTQQEDSAVYLCASSLAAGGSGNTIYFGEGSWLTVV.

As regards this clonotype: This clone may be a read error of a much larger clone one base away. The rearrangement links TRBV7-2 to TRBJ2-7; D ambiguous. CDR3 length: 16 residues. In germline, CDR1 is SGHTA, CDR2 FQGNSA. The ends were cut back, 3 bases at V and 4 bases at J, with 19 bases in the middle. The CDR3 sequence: CTSSFLSSLLPYEQYF. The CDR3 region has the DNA TGTACCAGCAGCTTTTTATCTTCCCTACTGCCATACGAGCAGTACTTC.

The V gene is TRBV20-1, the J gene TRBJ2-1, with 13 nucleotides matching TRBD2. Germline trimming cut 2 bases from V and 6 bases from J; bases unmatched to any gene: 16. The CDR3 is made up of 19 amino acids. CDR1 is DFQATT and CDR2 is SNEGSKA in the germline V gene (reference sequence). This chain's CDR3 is CSARIPGLAGSWLSNEQFF. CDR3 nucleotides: TGCAGTGCTAGAATCCCGGGACTAGCGGGATCCTGGCTTTCCAATGAGCAGTTCTTC.

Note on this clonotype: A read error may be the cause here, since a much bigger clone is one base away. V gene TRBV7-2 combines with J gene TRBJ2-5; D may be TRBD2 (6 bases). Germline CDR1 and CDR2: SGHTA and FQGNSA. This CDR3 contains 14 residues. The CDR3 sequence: CVTEPLGGQETQYF. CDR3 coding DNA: TGTGTCACGGAACCCTTGGGAGGCCAAGAGACCCAGTACTTC.

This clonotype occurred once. The chain's CDR3 is CASSLASLAGAVRYGYTF. The CDR3 region has the DNA TGCGCCAGCAGCTTGGCTAGTTTGGCAGGGGCGGTTCGATATGGCTACACCTTC. The gene calls are TRBV5-1 and TRBJ1-2; perhaps TRBD1 as D (6 bases). Trimming removed 0 bases from V and 5 bases from J, with 23 bases in between. Germline CDR1 reads SGHRS; CDR2 reads YFSETQ. This CDR3 has 18 amino acids.

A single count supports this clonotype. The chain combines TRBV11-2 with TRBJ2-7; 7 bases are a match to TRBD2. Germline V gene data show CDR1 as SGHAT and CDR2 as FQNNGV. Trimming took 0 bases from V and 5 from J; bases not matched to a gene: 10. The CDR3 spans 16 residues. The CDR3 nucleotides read TGTGCCAGCAGCTTAGACCTTGCGGGAGCCCCCCACGAGCAGTACTTC. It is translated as CASSLDLAGAPHEQYF.

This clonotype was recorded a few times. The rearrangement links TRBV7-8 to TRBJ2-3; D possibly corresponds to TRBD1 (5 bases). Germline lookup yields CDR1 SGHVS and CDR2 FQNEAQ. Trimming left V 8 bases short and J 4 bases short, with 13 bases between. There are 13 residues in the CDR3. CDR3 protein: CASSLQGPDTQYF. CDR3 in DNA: TGTGCCAGCTCACTTCAGGGTCCAGATACGCAGTATTTT. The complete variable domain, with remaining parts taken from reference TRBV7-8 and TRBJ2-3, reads GAGVSQSPRYKVAKRGQDVALRCDPISGHVSLFWYQQALGQGPEFLTYFQNEAQLDKSGLPSDRFFAERPEGSVSTLKIQRTQQEDSAVYLCASSLQGPDTQYFGPGTRLTVL.

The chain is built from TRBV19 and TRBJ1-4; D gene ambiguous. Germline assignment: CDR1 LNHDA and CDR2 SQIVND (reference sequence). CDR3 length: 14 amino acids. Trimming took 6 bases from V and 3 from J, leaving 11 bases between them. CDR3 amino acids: CASSIEGPNEKLFF. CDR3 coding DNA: TGTGCCAGTAGCATCGAGGGCCCTAATGAAAAACTGTTTTTT.

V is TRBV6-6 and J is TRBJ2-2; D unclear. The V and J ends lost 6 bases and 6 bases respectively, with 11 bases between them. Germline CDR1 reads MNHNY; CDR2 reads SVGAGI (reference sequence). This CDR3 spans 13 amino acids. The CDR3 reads CASRELPSGELFF. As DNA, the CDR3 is TGTGCCAGCAGGGAACTTCCCTCCGGGGAGCTGTTTTTT.

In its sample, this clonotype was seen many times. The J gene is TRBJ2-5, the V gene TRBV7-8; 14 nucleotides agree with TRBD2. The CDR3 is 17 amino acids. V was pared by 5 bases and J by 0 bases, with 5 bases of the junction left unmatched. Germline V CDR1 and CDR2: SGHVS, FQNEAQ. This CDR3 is CASSLRTSGRYQETQYF. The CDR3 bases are TGTGCCAGCAGCCTCCGGACTAGCGGGAGGTACCAAGAGACCCAGTACTTC.

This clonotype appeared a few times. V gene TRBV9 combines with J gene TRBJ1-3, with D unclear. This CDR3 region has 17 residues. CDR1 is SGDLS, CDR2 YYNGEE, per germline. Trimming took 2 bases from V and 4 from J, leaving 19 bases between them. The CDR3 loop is CASSVSDFPSEGNTIYF. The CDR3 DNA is TGTGCCAGCAGCGTGTCGGATTTTCCTTCCGAAGGAAACACCATATATTTT.

The CDR3 DNA sequence: TGTGCCAGCAGGACCCCACGATTAAAGGGACAGGGGGCTAACGAGCAGTACTTC. As protein: CASRTPRLKGQGANEQYF. This chain connects TRBV6-1 to TRBJ2-7, with TRBD1 matching over 12 bases. J gave up 5 bases and V 6 bases, and 17 bases lay outside the gene matches. Per germline, CDR1 MNHNS and CDR2 SASEGT. The CDR3 length is 18 residues.

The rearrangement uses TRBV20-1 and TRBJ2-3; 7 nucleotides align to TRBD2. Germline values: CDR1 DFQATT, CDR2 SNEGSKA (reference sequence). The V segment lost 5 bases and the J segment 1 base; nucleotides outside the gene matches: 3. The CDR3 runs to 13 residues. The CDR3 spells CSAPSGGTDTQYF. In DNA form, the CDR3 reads TGCAGTGCTCCTAGCGGTGGCACAGATACGCAGTATTTT.